The source of this TCR beta chain is a study of control samples from healthy donors and cancer patients. The CDR3 has 16 residues. With V trimmed by 4 bases and J by 2 bases, 9 bases remained unmatched. Germline loops: CDR1 SGHTA, CDR2 FQGNSA. Sequenced by immunoSEQ multiplex PCR; TCRdb stores in-frame clones only, minus some. The sample has some 90,000 clones; roughly 86% are singletons. This receptor was taken from a woman between 45 and 60 years old in good health. The sequencing input was blood. V is TRBV7-2 and J is TRBJ2-3; TRBD2 matches at 7 bases. The CDR3 region has the DNA TGTGCCAGCAGCTCCAACGGGGGGAGGAACACAGATACGCAGTATTTT. Translated, it gives CASSSNGGRNTDTQYF.